This is a list of T cell receptor beta chains from one sample in a study of cytomegalovirus exposure and HLA in healthy donors. The protocol was immunoSEQ multiplex PCR, while the TCRdb copy is restricted to in-frame clones and leaves out a portion. This sample has over 150,000 clones; 75% to 80% occur once, and the top ten carry about 2.6%. The sample comprised PBMCs. These receptors were taken from a woman between 40 and 50 years old in good health and CMV-seropositive. Both conserved end residues are part of each CDR3. A D gene is named only where the DNA matches it firmly. Part of the rows lack a size; the others show once, few, many or a class for expanded clones.

V	J	D	size	CDR3	DNA
TRBV18	TRBJ2-7	TRBD1	NA	CASSPRGIWAGGGLDEQYF	TGTGCCAGCTCACCTCGCGGGATTTGGGCAGGGGGCGGTTTGGACGAGCAGTACTTC
TRBV10-3	TRBJ1-1	NA	many	CATSSREVNTEAFF	TGTGCCACATCAAGTAGGGAGGTGAACACTGAAGCTTTCTTT
TRBV6-5	TRBJ2-1	TRBD2	NA	CASSYLAGSYNEQFF	TGTGCCAGCAGTTATCTAGCGGGCTCCTACAATGAGCAGTTCTTC
TRBV18	TRBJ2-5	TRBD1	NA	CASSPRQGGQETQYF	TGTGCCAGCTCACCGAGACAGGGGGGTCAAGAGACCCAGTACTTC
TRBV19	TRBJ1-2	TRBD1	NA	CASIPGGTAYGYTF	TGTGCCAGTATCCCAGGGGGTACTGCCTATGGCTACACCTTC
TRBV18	TRBJ2-5	NA	NA	CASSPLQDTYQETQYF	TGTGCCAGCTCACCACTTCAGGACACGTACCAAGAGACCCAGTACTTC
TRBV5-1	TRBJ1-3	TRBD1	NA	CASSAGGTGSGNTIYF	TGCGCCAGCAGCGCGGGCGGGACAGGGTCTGGAAACACCATATATTTT
TRBV30	TRBJ1-1	NA	NA	CAWSRGLDTEAFF	TGTGCCTGGAGTCGAGGGTTAGATACTGAAGCTTTCTTT
TRBV27	TRBJ2-1	TRBD2	NA	CASSRRISGGSDEQFF	TGTGCCAGCAGTCGCCGTATATCGGGGGGGTCTGATGAGCAGTTCTTC
TRBV28	TRBJ1-2	NA	NA	CASRRGGVSGGYTF	TGTGCCAGCAGGCGAGGGGGAGTTTCGGGTGGCTACACCTTC
TRBV5-4	TRBJ1-1	NA	NA	CASSPNLGGRIHTEAFF	TGTGCCAGCAGCCCAAATTTGGGAGGACGGATACACACTGAAGCTTTCTTT
TRBV18	TRBJ1-1	TRBD1	NA	CASSEGGRTEAFF	TGTGCCAGCTCAGAAGGGGGCCGAACTGAAGCTTTCTTT
TRBV28	TRBJ1-4	NA	NA	CASSPLVLPPAQEKLFF	TGTGCCAGCAGTCCTTTGGTCCTGCCTCCCGCTCAGGAAAAACTGTTTTTT
TRBV5-3	TRBJ2-7	TRBD1	NA	CARSFSGTGFYEQYF	TGTGCCAGAAGCTTTTCCGGGACAGGGTTCTACGAGCAGTACTTC
TRBV19	TRBJ1-1	NA	NA	CASSMGQNTEAFF	TGTGCCAGTAGTATGGGACAGAACACTGAAGCTTTCTTT
TRBV7-9	TRBJ1-6	TRBD1	NA	CASSLNDRGSPLHF	TGTGCCAGCAGCTTAAACGACAGGGGTTCACCCCTCCACTTT
TRBV18	TRBJ2-1	TRBD2	NA	CASSPISGGFGEQFF	TGTGCCAGCTCCCCGATTAGCGGGGGGTTCGGGGAGCAGTTCTTC
TRBV6-1	TRBJ2-3	NA	NA	CASSYPRTQYF	TGTGCCAGCAGCTATCCTCGAACGCAGTATTTT
TRBV6-6	TRBJ2-3	TRBD1	NA	CASSYPGQADTQYF	TGTGCCAGCAGTTATCCGGGACAGGCAGATACGCAGTATTTT
TRBV5-4	TRBJ2-7	NA	NA	CASSFDGALYEQYF	TGTGCCAGCAGCTTTGATGGGGCTCTCTACGAGCAGTACTTC
TRBV19	TRBJ2-6	TRBD2	NA	CASSMGGPWGSGANVLTF	TGTGCCAGTAGTATGGGAGGGCCCTGGGGCTCTGGGGCCAACGTCCTGACTTTC
TRBV12-5	TRBJ2-3	TRBD1	NA	CASGLARDSSTDTQYF	TGTGCTAGTGGTTTGGCCCGGGACAGTAGCACAGATACGCAGTATTTT
TRBV2	TRBJ2-5	NA	few	CASSENGGSETQYF	TGTGCCAGCAGTGAAAACGGAGGGTCGGAGACCCAGTACTTC
TRBV7-8	TRBJ1-2	NA	few	CASSPDWVGGYGYTF	TGTGCCAGCAGCCCTGACTGGGTGGGAGGCTATGGCTACACCTTC
TRBV4-3	TRBJ1-2	NA	NA	CASSQEPPPRAQYGYTF	TGCGCCAGCAGCCAAGAACCTCCCCCCAGGGCTCAATATGGCTACACCTTC
TRBV30	TRBJ1-1	TRBD1	NA	CAWSSTGTPEAFF	TGTGCCTGGAGTTCGACAGGGACCCCTGAAGCTTTCTTT
TRBV30	TRBJ2-2	TRBD1	NA	CAWDPGTGISGELFF	TGTGCCTGGGATCCCGGGACAGGGATCTCCGGGGAGCTGTTTTTT
TRBV6-4	TRBJ2-2	TRBD1	few	CASRLSGGNTGELFF	TGTGCCAGCAGGCTATCAGGGGGGAACACCGGGGAGCTGTTTTTT
TRBV7-2	TRBJ2-7	NA	NA	CASSLWGGAQYEQYF	TGTGCCAGCAGCTTATGGGGGGGGGCGCAGTACGAGCAGTACTTC
TRBV2	TRBJ2-7	NA	NA	CASKREGAGYEQYF	TGTGCCAGCAAGAGAGAGGGCGCGGGCTACGAGCAGTACTTC
TRBV4-1	TRBJ1-3	NA	NA	CASSRGGPSGNTIYF	TGCGCCAGCAGTCGAGGGGGTCCCTCTGGAAACACCATATATTTT
TRBV5-4	TRBJ2-5	TRBD1	few	CASSGQGQETQYF	TGTGCCAGCAGTGGACAGGGGCAAGAGACCCAGTACTTC
TRBV19	TRBJ1-1	NA	NA	CASMGGRNTEAFF	TGTGCCAGTATGGGGGGGAGGAACACTGAAGCTTTCTTT
TRBV7-2	TRBJ1-1	NA	NA	CASSLAQGGTEAFF	TGTGCCAGCAGCTTAGCGCAGGGAGGAACTGAAGCTTTCTTT
TRBV7-2	TRBJ1-2	NA	few	CASSFVQGNYGYTF	TGTGCCAGCAGCTTCGTCCAGGGAAACTATGGCTACACCTTC
TRBV6-5	TRBJ1-2	NA	NA	CASSYSVNLNYGYTF	TGTGCCAGCAGTTATAGTGTCAACCTAAACTATGGCTACACCTTC
TRBV10-3	TRBJ1-6	NA	NA	CAISEWGQESRF	TGTGCCATCAGTGAGTGGGGGCAGGAGAGTCGGTTT
TRBV5-6	TRBJ2-7	TRBD1	NA	CASSLAWDRGLYEQYF	TGTGCCAGCAGCTTGGCATGGGACAGGGGGCTCTACGAGCAGTACTTC
TRBV7-9	TRBJ2-7	TRBD1	NA	CASSAPGQGAGEQYF	TGTGCCAGCAGCGCCCCGGGACAGGGGGCGGGTGAGCAGTACTTC
TRBV9	TRBJ2-3	TRBD1	NA	CASSEDRETDTQYF	TGTGCCAGCAGCGAGGACAGGGAAACAGATACGCAGTATTTT
TRBV11-3	TRBJ2-7	NA	few	CASSLEVRTGAYEQYF	TGTGCCAGCAGCTTAGAAGTCCGCACGGGGGCCTACGAGCAGTACTTC
TRBV6-5	TRBJ2-3	TRBD1	NA	CASSYRQGGTDTQYF	TGTGCCAGCAGTTATAGACAGGGGGGGACAGATACGCAGTATTTT
TRBV30	TRBJ1-5	NA	NA	CAWSAGDHSNQPQHF	TGTGCCTGGAGTGCAGGGGACCATAGCAATCAGCCCCAGCATTTT
TRBV7-8	TRBJ1-2	NA	NA	CASRLRDIGQGWYGYTF	TGTGCCAGCAGGCTTAGAGATATTGGGCAGGGGTGGTATGGCTACACCTTC
TRBV11-3	TRBJ1-1	NA	NA	CASSLQQNTEAFF	TGTGCCAGCAGCTTACAACAGAACACTGAAGCTTTCTTT
TRBV5-1	TRBJ2-1	TRBD2	NA	CASSLGSSGSYNEQFF	TGCGCCAGCAGCTTGGGCTCTAGCGGATCCTACAATGAGCAGTTCTTC
TRBV5-1	TRBJ1-1	NA	NA	CASRRTTQGGTEAFF	TGCGCCAGCAGGAGAACGACTCAGGGAGGCACTGAAGCTTTCTTT
TRBV10-3	TRBJ1-2	NA	NA	CAISDRQGYGYTF	TGTGCCATCAGTGATCGGCAGGGTTATGGCTACACCTTC